This TCR beta chain emerged from a study of T cells in narcolepsy (dated by TCRdb to 2016 to 2019). About the full investigation: The study enrolled patients with narcolepsy type 1 or type 2 (NT1, NT2) together with healthy control donors. Autoreactive T cells targeting hypocretin neuron self-antigens (hypocretin, TRIB2) were sought in narcolepsy patients, and TCR Vbeta sequencing was used to track clonotypes in blood and CSF. What the research found in general, with its limitations: Numbers of sequenced blood memory CD4+ clonotypes were comparable, with averages of approximately 39,000 in patients and fewer than 35,000 in controls. Autoreactive clonotypes were reported to be detected serially in the blood of the same patients and of different patients, but not in the blood of healthy controls. Plots that compared CSF and blood CD4+ T cell clonotypes from the same patient highlighted HCRT-specific and TRIB2-specific autoreactive clonotypes. No sequences matching autoreactive T cell clones were contained in some blood memory CD4+ repertoires from patients and controls.

The V end loses 5 bases and the J end loses 3 bases, and a stretch of 16 bases separates them. The CDR3 holds 15 amino acids from the cysteine to the phenylalanine. The sequence is cut down to CDR3 DNA, 45 bases in frame from base 1. Per the germline V gene, MDHEN is the CDR1 and SYDVKM is the CDR2. Turning to this clone: Its antigen is still unknown. No base quality values were provided; no much bigger clone lies one nucleotide off.

For TCR Vbeta sequencing, memory CD4+ T cells were sorted ex vivo from the peripheral blood of narcolepsy patients and healthy controls. Library construction relied on the immunoSEQ multiplex PCR assay. TCRdb re-hosts the immuneACCESS table, in-frame sequences only. Its copies lack some clones; in the studies checked, an unresolved V gene accounts for under half of them, and the cause for the rest is not known. This sample has tens of thousands of clones in its table, and roughly 81% of those were observed once. The ten largest clones take up under 1.5% of the sample. The sample taken for sequencing was CD45RA- memory CD4+ T cells from PBMCs. The cell subset or site label, as the study defines it: memory T cells sorted ex vivo from peripheral blood. This receptor was obtained from a human donor with narcolepsy. The V and J segments used are TRBV28 and TRBJ1-2, with the D gene uncertain. The CDR3 has the sequence CASSMLRQLYYGYTF. In nucleotides, the sequence is TGTGCCAGCAGTATGCTTAGGCAGCTTTACTATGGCTACACCTTC.